These T cell receptor beta chains were read from a single sample in a study of blood T cells in healthy people across ages. TCRdb redid the calling of the 5' RACE reads with MiXCR, one entry per CDR3 protein. In the table there are roughly 2 million distinct CDR3 sequences, roughly 50% of which are singletons. Source material: blood. These receptors came from a woman aged 40 to 50 in good health. Each CDR3 is given with its conserved first and last residue. The D gene is left open where the match is weak. Rows may omit the clone size; those that give it use once, few, many or a size class.

d_call: -
j_call: TRBJ2-1
clone_size: -
v_call: TRBV6-5
cdr3_nt: TGTGCCAGCAGCGAAAGGGACACACCCTACGAGCAGTTCTTC
cdr3_aa: CASSERDTPYEQFF

d_call: TRBD1
j_call: TRBJ1-2
clone_size: few
v_call: TRBV7-2
cdr3_nt: TGTGCCAGCAGGACAGGGGGCGGTGATGGCTACACCTTC
cdr3_aa: CASRTGGGDGYTF

d_call: TRBD2
j_call: TRBJ2-1
clone_size: -
v_call: TRBV7-2
cdr3_nt: TGTGCCAGCAACAAAAAGAGGACTAGCGGGGGAGAGTTCTTC
cdr3_aa: CASNKKRTSGGEFF

d_call: -
j_call: TRBJ2-7
clone_size: -
v_call: TRBV20-1
cdr3_nt: TGCAGTGCTCTCCGGACGGGATCCTACGAGCAGTACTTC
cdr3_aa: CSALRTGSYEQYF

d_call: -
j_call: TRBJ1-1
clone_size: -
v_call: TRBV20-1
cdr3_nt: TGCAGTGCTAGGCGGCAAGGGAACACTGAAGCTTTCTTT
cdr3_aa: CSARRQGNTEAFF

d_call: TRBD1
j_call: TRBJ2-1
clone_size: -
v_call: TRBV2
cdr3_nt: TGTGCCAGCAATCGGCAGGGGGCCAATGAGCAGTTCTTC
cdr3_aa: CASNRQGANEQFF

d_call: -
j_call: TRBJ1-6
clone_size: -
v_call: TRBV5-1
cdr3_nt: TGCGCCAGCAGCTTTTACGGGGAATCCTATAATTCACCCCTCCACTTT
cdr3_aa: CASSFYGESYNSPLHF

d_call: -
j_call: TRBJ1-1
clone_size: once
v_call: TRBV21-1
cdr3_nt: TGTGCCAGCAGCAAAGAGGGGGCGTTGTTAGAAGCTTTCTTT
cdr3_aa: CASSKEGALLEAFF

d_call: -
j_call: TRBJ2-5
clone_size: -
v_call: TRBV4-2
cdr3_nt: TGTGCCAGCAGCCAATCATCGGGGTATCAAGAGACCCAGTACTTC
cdr3_aa: CASSQSSGYQETQYF

d_call: TRBD1
j_call: TRBJ2-1
clone_size: -
v_call: TRBV6-2/TRBV6-3
cdr3_nt: TGTGCCAGCAGTTTAGAGACAGGGGCCTACAATGAGCAGTTCTTC
cdr3_aa: CASSLETGAYNEQFF

d_call: -
j_call: TRBJ2-1
clone_size: -
v_call: TRBV20-1
cdr3_nt: TGCAGTGTGGGGCGTATGCCCTACAATGAGCAGTTCTTC
cdr3_aa: CSVGRMPYNEQFF

d_call: -
j_call: TRBJ1-4
clone_size: few
v_call: TRBV25-1
cdr3_nt: TGTGCCAGCAGTGAATACAGCAGGGGTGGTGAAAAACTGTTTTTT
cdr3_aa: CASSEYSRGGEKLFF

d_call: TRBD1
j_call: TRBJ2-1
clone_size: -
v_call: TRBV7-8
cdr3_nt: TGTGCCAGCAGCTTAACGGGGACAGTCGTAGACAATGAGCAGTTCTTC
cdr3_aa: CASSLTGTVVDNEQFF

d_call: TRBD1
j_call: TRBJ1-4
clone_size: -
v_call: TRBV25-1
cdr3_nt: TGTGCCAGCAGTGGAGGGACAGGGAATGAAAAACTGTTTTTT
cdr3_aa: CASSGGTGNEKLFF

d_call: TRBD2
j_call: TRBJ2-3
clone_size: -
v_call: TRBV28
cdr3_nt: TGTGCCAGCTACCCACTAGCGGGGGGGCCGAGAGATACGCAGTATTTT
cdr3_aa: CASYPLAGGPRDTQYF

d_call: TRBD2
j_call: TRBJ2-3
clone_size: -
v_call: TRBV6-5
cdr3_nt: TGTGCCAGCAGTCCCTCGGGGGGGCGGATAGATACGCAGTATTTT
cdr3_aa: CASSPSGGRIDTQYF

d_call: -
j_call: TRBJ2-3
clone_size: -
v_call: TRBV13
cdr3_nt: TGTGCCAGCAATGACCGAGGGACCACAGATACGCAGTATTTT
cdr3_aa: CASNDRGTTDTQYF

d_call: -
j_call: TRBJ2-1
clone_size: -
v_call: TRBV20-1
cdr3_nt: TGCAGTGCTAGAGATCGATCCAGCATGGCCTACAATGAGCAGTTCTTC
cdr3_aa: CSARDRSSMAYNEQFF

d_call: -
j_call: TRBJ2-1
clone_size: few
v_call: TRBV5-1
cdr3_nt: TGCGCCAGCAGTGCTTTTACAGGCTCCTACAATGAGCAGTTCTTC
cdr3_aa: CASSAFTGSYNEQFF

d_call: -
j_call: TRBJ2-7
clone_size: -
v_call: TRBV28
cdr3_nt: TGTGCCAGCAGCTCTTCTAACTATAACTACGAGCAGTACTTC
cdr3_aa: CASSSSNYNYEQYF

d_call: TRBD1
j_call: TRBJ2-4
clone_size: few
v_call: TRBV3-1
cdr3_nt: TGTGCCAGCAGCCAGGACATTGCCCAGGGGGAGCAGTACTTC
cdr3_aa: CASSQDIAQGEQYF

d_call: -
j_call: TRBJ2-7
clone_size: -
v_call: TRBV10-3
cdr3_nt: TGTGCCATCACGGCAGGGGAGTACAATGAGCAGTACTTC
cdr3_aa: CAITAGEYNEQYF

d_call: -
j_call: TRBJ2-7
clone_size: few
v_call: TRBV2
cdr3_nt: TGTGCCAGCAGTCCCGACAGGAACTACGAGCAGTACTTC
cdr3_aa: CASSPDRNYEQYF

d_call: TRBD1
j_call: TRBJ2-7
clone_size: few
v_call: TRBV6-2/TRBV6-3
cdr3_nt: TGTGCCAGCACAATACCGGGACAGGGATATAACGAGCAGTACTTC
cdr3_aa: CASTIPGQGYNEQYF

d_call: TRBD2
j_call: TRBJ2-7
clone_size: -
v_call: TRBV12-3/TRBV12-4
cdr3_nt: TGTACCAGCAGTTCTAACGGGAGGATGGCCTACGAGCAGTACTTC
cdr3_aa: CTSSSNGRMAYEQYF

d_call: TRBD2
j_call: TRBJ2-5
clone_size: -
v_call: TRBV2
cdr3_nt: TGTGCCAGCAACCTAAAGGGACTAGCTTCAGAGACCCAGTACTTC
cdr3_aa: CASNLKGLASETQYF

d_call: TRBD2
j_call: TRBJ2-5
clone_size: -
v_call: TRBV7-8
cdr3_nt: TGTGTCAGCAGCAAAATTCCGGGACTAGGACAAGAGACCCAGTACTTC
cdr3_aa: CVSSKIPGLGQETQYF

d_call: -
j_call: TRBJ2-1
clone_size: -
v_call: TRBV5-5
cdr3_nt: TGTGCCAGCAGCTTTAGCACAAGCAGGTCTGAGCAGTTCTTC
cdr3_aa: CASSFSTSRSEQFF

d_call: -
j_call: TRBJ2-3
clone_size: once
v_call: TRBV12-3/TRBV12-4
cdr3_nt: TGTGCCAGCAGTTTTTATGACACAGATACGCAGTATTTT
cdr3_aa: CASSFYDTDTQYF

d_call: TRBD1
j_call: TRBJ2-5
clone_size: -
v_call: TRBV20-1
cdr3_nt: TGCAGTGCTCGACAGGACAGGGCGGACCAAGAGACCCAGTACTTC
cdr3_aa: CSARQDRADQETQYF

d_call: -
j_call: TRBJ2-1
clone_size: -
v_call: TRBV7-2
cdr3_nt: TGTGCCAGCAGAAAAGACGGGAGCTCCTACAATGAGCAGTTCTTC
cdr3_aa: CASRKDGSSYNEQFF

d_call: -
j_call: TRBJ2-5
clone_size: few
v_call: TRBV12-3/TRBV12-4
cdr3_nt: TGTGCCAGCAGTTTCAAGTTTGAACACGGGACGGAGACCCAGTACTTC
cdr3_aa: CASSFKFEHGTETQYF

d_call: -
j_call: TRBJ2-5
clone_size: few
v_call: TRBV25-1
cdr3_nt: TGTGCCAGCAGTGAATTGGGTCCCTGGGAGACCCAGTACTTC
cdr3_aa: CASSELGPWETQYF

d_call: -
j_call: TRBJ1-6
clone_size: -
v_call: TRBV3-1
cdr3_nt: TGTGCCAGCAGCCAAGAAGGCGGCAGCGGGAATTCACCCCTCCACTTT
cdr3_aa: CASSQEGGSGNSPLHF

d_call: -
j_call: TRBJ2-3
clone_size: few
v_call: TRBV28
cdr3_nt: TGTGCCAGCAGTGGTTCCGGCCCCACAGATACGCAGTATTTT
cdr3_aa: CASSGSGPTDTQYF

d_call: -
j_call: TRBJ2-3
clone_size: -
v_call: TRBV7-2
cdr3_nt: TGTGCCAGCACCTCCAGAGGCCTAGATACGCAGTATTTT
cdr3_aa: CASTSRGLDTQYF

d_call: -
j_call: TRBJ2-3
clone_size: -
v_call: TRBV18
cdr3_nt: TGTGCCAGCTTAAACAGGGATACGGATACGCAGTATTTT
cdr3_aa: CASLNRDTDTQYF

d_call: TRBD2
j_call: TRBJ2-5
clone_size: -
v_call: TRBV20-1
cdr3_nt: TGCAGTGCTAATAGACTAGCGGGGGGCCTAGAGTTCAACGAGACCCAGTACTTC
cdr3_aa: CSANRLAGGLEFNETQYF

d_call: -
j_call: TRBJ1-1
clone_size: -
v_call: TRBV7-2
cdr3_nt: TGTGCCAGCAGCTTAGTCTGGTCTGAAGCTTTCTTT
cdr3_aa: CASSLVWSEAFF

d_call: -
j_call: TRBJ2-5
clone_size: few
v_call: TRBV4-1
cdr3_nt: TGCGCCAGCAGCTTCCGAATTACTAGCTTTCAAGAGACCCAGTACTTC
cdr3_aa: CASSFRITSFQETQYF

d_call: TRBD1
j_call: TRBJ2-1
clone_size: few
v_call: TRBV4-2
cdr3_nt: TGTGCCAGCAGCCTTTTCGAGGACAGGGACAATGAGCAGTTCTTC
cdr3_aa: CASSLFEDRDNEQFF

d_call: -
j_call: TRBJ2-7
clone_size: -
v_call: TRBV20-1
cdr3_nt: TGCAGTGCTAGAGGCCGAGGGCTAAACTCCTACGAGCAGTACTTC
cdr3_aa: CSARGRGLNSYEQYF

d_call: -
j_call: TRBJ2-3
clone_size: -
v_call: TRBV7-9
cdr3_nt: TGTGCCAGCAGCTTAGACGGGGGGCCCGCAGATACGCAGTATTTT
cdr3_aa: CASSLDGGPADTQYF

d_call: TRBD2
j_call: TRBJ2-3
clone_size: few
v_call: TRBV11-1
cdr3_nt: TGTGCCAGCAGCTTAGCCCGACTAGCTTTAGATACGCAGTATTTT
cdr3_aa: CASSLARLALDTQYF

d_call: -
j_call: TRBJ1-4
clone_size: -
v_call: TRBV10-3
cdr3_nt: TGTGCCATCGGCGAGGGTTCGAATGAAAAACTGTTTTTT
cdr3_aa: CAIGEGSNEKLFF

d_call: -
j_call: TRBJ2-5
clone_size: few
v_call: TRBV29-1
cdr3_nt: TGCAGCGTTGAGGGCGGACCGGTCCAAGAGTCCCAGTACTTC
cdr3_aa: CSVEGGPVQESQYF

d_call: TRBD1
j_call: TRBJ1-6
clone_size: few
v_call: TRBV20-1
cdr3_nt: TGCAGTGCTAGACCTCAGGGGGCGACCCAAAACCTCCTCCACTTT
cdr3_aa: CSARPQGATQNLLHF

d_call: -
j_call: TRBJ2-7
clone_size: -
v_call: TRBV9
cdr3_nt: TGTGCCAGCAGCGTAGCTCTGGGGGGCTACGAGCAGTACTTC
cdr3_aa: CASSVALGGYEQYF

d_call: -
j_call: TRBJ2-4
clone_size: -
v_call: TRBV5-1
cdr3_nt: TGCGCCAGCAGCGCGGCCGGGAATGAAAACATTCAGTACTTC
cdr3_aa: CASSAAGNENIQYF

d_call: TRBD2
j_call: TRBJ2-3
clone_size: -
v_call: TRBV28
cdr3_nt: TGTGCCAGCAGTTTGGGTGCAGCGGGGTGGGGAGATACGCAGTATTTT
cdr3_aa: CASSLGAAGWGDTQYF

d_call: TRBD1
j_call: TRBJ2-1
clone_size: -
v_call: TRBV6-2/TRBV6-3
cdr3_nt: TGTGCCAGCAGTTACCCAAGAGACAGGGTCAACCACAATGAGCAGTTCTTC
cdr3_aa: CASSYPRDRVNHNEQFF

d_call: TRBD2
j_call: TRBJ2-1
clone_size: -
v_call: TRBV14
cdr3_nt: TGTGCCAGCAGCCACCGGGTGATAGCGGGCTACAATGAGCAGTTCTTC
cdr3_aa: CASSHRVIAGYNEQFF

d_call: -
j_call: TRBJ2-5
clone_size: few
v_call: TRBV6-5
cdr3_nt: TGTGCCTCACGACCCTGGGGGGACGAAGAGACCCAGTACTTC
cdr3_aa: CASRPWGDEETQYF

d_call: -
j_call: TRBJ2-1
clone_size: -
v_call: TRBV21-1
cdr3_nt: TGTGCCAGCAGCATTTGGACAGGGACCAATGAGCAGTTCTTC
cdr3_aa: CASSIWTGTNEQFF

d_call: -
j_call: TRBJ1-2
clone_size: -
v_call: TRBV5-1
cdr3_nt: TGCGCCAGCAGCTTGGTTGGGGATGACAACTATGGCTACACCTTC
cdr3_aa: CASSLVGDDNYGYTF

d_call: -
j_call: TRBJ2-5
clone_size: -
v_call: TRBV7-6
cdr3_nt: TGTGCCAGCAGCCCCCACCGGTCCCAAGAGACCCAGTACTTC
cdr3_aa: CASSPHRSQETQYF

d_call: -
j_call: TRBJ2-7
clone_size: -
v_call: TRBV20-1
cdr3_nt: TGCAGTGCTAGAGATCTACAGCCTAACTACGGGCAGTACTTC
cdr3_aa: CSARDLQPNYGQYF